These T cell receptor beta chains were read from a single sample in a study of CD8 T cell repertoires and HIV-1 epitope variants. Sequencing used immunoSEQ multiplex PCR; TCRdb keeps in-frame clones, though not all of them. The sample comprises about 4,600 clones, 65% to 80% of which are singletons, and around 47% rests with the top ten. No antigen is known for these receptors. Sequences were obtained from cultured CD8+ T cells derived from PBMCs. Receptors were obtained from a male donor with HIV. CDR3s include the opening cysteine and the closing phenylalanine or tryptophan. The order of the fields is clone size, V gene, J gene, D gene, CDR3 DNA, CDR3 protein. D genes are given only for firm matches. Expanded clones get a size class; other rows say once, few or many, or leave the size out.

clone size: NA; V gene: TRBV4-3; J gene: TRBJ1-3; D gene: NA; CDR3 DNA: TGCGCCAGCAGCCCAGGGGTGGCTAGTGGAAACACCATATATTTT; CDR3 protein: CASSPGVASGNTIYF
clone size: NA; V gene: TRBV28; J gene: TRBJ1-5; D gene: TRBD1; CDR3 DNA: TGTGCCAGCAGCCCGACAGGGGCGCCCCAGCATTTT; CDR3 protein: CASSPTGAPQHF
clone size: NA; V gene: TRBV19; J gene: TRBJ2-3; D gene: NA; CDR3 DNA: TGTGCCAGTAGTATCGAGTGGTCCGGCACAGATACGCAGTATTTT; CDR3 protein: CASSIEWSGTDTQYF
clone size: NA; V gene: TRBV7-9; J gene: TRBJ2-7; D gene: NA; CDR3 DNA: TGTGCCAGCAGCCCCGGAGGAGGCGCGGGGATAAGCTCCTACGAGCAGTACTTC; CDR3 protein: CASSPGGGAGISSYEQYF
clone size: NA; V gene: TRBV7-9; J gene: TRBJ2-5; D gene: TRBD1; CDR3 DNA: TGTGCCAGCAGCTCGGGACAGGGGAGTTTTGAGACCCAGTACTTC; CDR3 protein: CASSSGQGSFETQYF
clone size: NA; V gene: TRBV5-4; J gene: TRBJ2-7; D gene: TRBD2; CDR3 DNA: TGTGCCAGCAGCGCGAATACCGGGACTAGCGCCTACTACGAGCAGTACTTC; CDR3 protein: CASSANTGTSAYYEQYF
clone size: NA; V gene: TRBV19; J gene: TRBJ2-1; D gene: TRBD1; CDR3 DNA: TGTGCCAGTAGTAGGGGACAGGGTAGAAGTGAGCAGTTCTTC; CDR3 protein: CASSRGQGRSEQFF
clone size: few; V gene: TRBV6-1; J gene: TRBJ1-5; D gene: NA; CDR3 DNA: TGTGCCAGCAGTGGGGGGCAGGGGATACATCAGCCCCAGCATTTT; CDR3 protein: CASSGGQGIHQPQHF
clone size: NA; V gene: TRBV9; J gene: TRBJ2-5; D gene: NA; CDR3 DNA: TGTGCCAGCAGCTTTAAGCTACGAGAGACCCAGTACTTC; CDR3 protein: CASSFKLRETQYF
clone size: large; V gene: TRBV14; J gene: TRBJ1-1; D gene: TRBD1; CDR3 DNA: TGTGCCAGCAGCCAGTCAGGGGGGGCTTTCTTT; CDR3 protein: CASSQSGGAFF
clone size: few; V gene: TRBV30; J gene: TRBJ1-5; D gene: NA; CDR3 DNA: TGTGCCTGGAGTCCCCCCACCGGGCCCCAGCATTTT; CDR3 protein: CAWSPPTGPQHF
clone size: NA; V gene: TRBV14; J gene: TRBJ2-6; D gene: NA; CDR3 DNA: TGTGCCAGCAGCCAAGAAACGGGGAGATCGGCTGGGGCCAACGTCCTGACTTTC; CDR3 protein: CASSQETGRSAGANVLTF
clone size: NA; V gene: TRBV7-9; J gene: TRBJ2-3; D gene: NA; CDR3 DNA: TGTGCCAGCAGTCAGCAAGGTTCGGATACGCAGTATTTT; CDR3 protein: CASSQQGSDTQYF
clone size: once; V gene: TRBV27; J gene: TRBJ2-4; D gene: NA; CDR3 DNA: TGTGCCAGCAGTTTTATTGCGGGTGCCAAAAACATTCAGTACTTC; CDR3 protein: CASSFIAGAKNIQYF
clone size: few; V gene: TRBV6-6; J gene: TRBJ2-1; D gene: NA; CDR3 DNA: TGTGCCAGCAGCCGACCCTACAATGAGCAGTTCTTC; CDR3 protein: CASSRPYNEQFF
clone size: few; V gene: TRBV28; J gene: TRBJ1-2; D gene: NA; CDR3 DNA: TGTGCCACCAAGAGGGGAGTAGACTATGGCTACACCTTC; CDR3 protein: CATKRGVDYGYTF
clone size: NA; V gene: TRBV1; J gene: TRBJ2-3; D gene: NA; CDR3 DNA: TGCACCAGCAGCCAAGACAGTAGCGGGAGCTGTGGAGCGGTAGATACGCAGTATTTT; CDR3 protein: CTSSQDSSGSCGAVDTQYF
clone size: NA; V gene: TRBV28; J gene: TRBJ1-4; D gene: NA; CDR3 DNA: TGTGCCAGCAGTTTAAGGGCAACTAATGAAAAACTGTTTTTT; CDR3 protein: CASSLRATNEKLFF
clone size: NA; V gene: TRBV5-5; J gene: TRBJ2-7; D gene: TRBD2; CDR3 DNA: TGTGCCAGCAGCTTGGGAGGCGGGGGGCAGCCTGATCGAGACTTC; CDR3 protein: CASSLGGGGQPDRDF
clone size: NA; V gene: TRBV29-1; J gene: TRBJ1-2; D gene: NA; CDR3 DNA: TGCAGCGTAGACCTGGGTTATGGCTACACCTTC; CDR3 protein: CSVDLGYGYTF
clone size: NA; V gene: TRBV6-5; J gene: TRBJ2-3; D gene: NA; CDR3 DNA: TGTGCCAGCAGTCCTGGACTGAGAGACGGTACGCAGTATTTT; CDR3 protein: CASSPGLRDGTQYF
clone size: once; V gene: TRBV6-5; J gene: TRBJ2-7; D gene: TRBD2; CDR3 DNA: TGTGCCAGCACTACGACTAGCGGGAGCTCCTACGAGCAGTACTTC; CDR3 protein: CASTTTSGSSYEQYF
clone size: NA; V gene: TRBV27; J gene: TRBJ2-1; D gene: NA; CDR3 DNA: TGTGCCAGCACTTACCTCGGATCTAGCGCTAACAATGAGCAGTTCTTC; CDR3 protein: CASTYLGSSANNEQFF
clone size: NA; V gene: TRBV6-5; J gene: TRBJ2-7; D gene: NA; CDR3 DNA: TGTGCCAGCAGTTACGTAGGCGGGGGCGTTTACGAGCAGTACTTC; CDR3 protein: CASSYVGGGVYEQYF
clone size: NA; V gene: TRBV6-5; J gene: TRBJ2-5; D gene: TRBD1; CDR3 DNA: TGTGCCAGCAGTTTGATAGGGGGCAATGTGATGGAGACCCAGTACTTC; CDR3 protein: CASSLIGGNVMETQYF
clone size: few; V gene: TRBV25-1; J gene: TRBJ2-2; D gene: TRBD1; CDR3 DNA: TGTGCCAGCAGTGCCGATGTACAGGGGGCGAGGGAGCTGTTTTTT; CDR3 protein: CASSADVQGARELFF
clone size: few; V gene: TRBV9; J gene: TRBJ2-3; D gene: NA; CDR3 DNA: TGTGCCAGCAGCGTAGGCGGGCGGGGCACAGATACGCAGTATTTT; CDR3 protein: CASSVGGRGTDTQYF
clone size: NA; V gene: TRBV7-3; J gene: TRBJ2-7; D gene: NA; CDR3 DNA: TGTGCCAGCAGCGAAGGGCCCTCCTACGAGCAGTACTTC; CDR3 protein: CASSEGPSYEQYF
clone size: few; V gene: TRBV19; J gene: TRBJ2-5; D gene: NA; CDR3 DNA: TGTGCCAGTAGTATAGGCAACGAAGGCCAGTACTTC; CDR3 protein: CASSIGNEGQYF
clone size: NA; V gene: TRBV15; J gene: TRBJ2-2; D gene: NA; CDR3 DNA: TGTGCCACCAGCAGAGAAGGTAACACCGGGGAGCTGTTTTTT; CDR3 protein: CATSREGNTGELFF
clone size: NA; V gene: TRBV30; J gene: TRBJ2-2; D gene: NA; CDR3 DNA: TGTGCCTGGTCATATGGCGTCGGGGAGCTGTTTTTT; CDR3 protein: CAWSYGVGELFF
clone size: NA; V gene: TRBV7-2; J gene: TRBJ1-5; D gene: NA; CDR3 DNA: TGTGCCAGCAGCTTAGAGTTGAGCAATCAGCCCCAGCATTTT; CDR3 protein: CASSLELSNQPQHF
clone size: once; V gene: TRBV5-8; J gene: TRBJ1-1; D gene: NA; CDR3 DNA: TGTGCCAGCAGCTTGAACGGAATGAACACTGAAGCTTTCTTT; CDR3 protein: CASSLNGMNTEAFF
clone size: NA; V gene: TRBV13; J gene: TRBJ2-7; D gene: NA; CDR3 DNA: TGTGCCAGCAGCTTAACCCCGACAGGCAAGCAGTACTTC; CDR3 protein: CASSLTPTGKQYF
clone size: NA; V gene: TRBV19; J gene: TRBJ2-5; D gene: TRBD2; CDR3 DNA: TGTGCCAGTAGTTCCGGGACTAGGGCCTTCGTGGGGGAGACCCAGTACTTC; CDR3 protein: CASSSGTRAFVGETQYF
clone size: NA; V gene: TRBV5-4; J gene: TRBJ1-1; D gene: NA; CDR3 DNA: TGCGCCAGCAGCCAAGATGTTGGGCAGGGGAACACTGAAGCTTTCTTT; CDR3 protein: CASSQDVGQGNTEAFF
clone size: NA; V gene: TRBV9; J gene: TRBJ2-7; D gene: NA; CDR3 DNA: TGTGCCAGCAGCGACGACTACCTTGGGAACTACGAGCAGTACTTC; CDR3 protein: CASSDDYLGNYEQYF
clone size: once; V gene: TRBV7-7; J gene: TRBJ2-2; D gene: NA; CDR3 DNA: TGTGCCAGCAGCCCCGGAGGCACCGGGGAGCTGTTTTTT; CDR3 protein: CASSPGGTGELFF
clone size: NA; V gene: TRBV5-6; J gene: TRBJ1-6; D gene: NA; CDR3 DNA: TGTGCCAGCAGCTTATGGGAGGAGGATTCACCCCTCCACTTT; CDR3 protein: CASSLWEEDSPLHF
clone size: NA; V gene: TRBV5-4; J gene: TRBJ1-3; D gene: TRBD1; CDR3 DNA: TGTGCCAGCAGCGCGCTGGACAGGGGAGTCGGTGGAAACACCATATATTTT; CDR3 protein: CASSALDRGVGGNTIYF
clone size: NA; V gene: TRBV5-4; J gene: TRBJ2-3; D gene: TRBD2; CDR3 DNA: TGTGCCAGCAGCTTACATCGGGAGGGCCGTGGAGATACGCAGTATTTT; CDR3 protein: CASSLHREGRGDTQYF
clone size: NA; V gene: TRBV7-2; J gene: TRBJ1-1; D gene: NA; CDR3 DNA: TGTGCCAGCAGCTTCCAGGGGTGGGAAGCTTTCTTT; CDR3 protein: CASSFQGWEAFF
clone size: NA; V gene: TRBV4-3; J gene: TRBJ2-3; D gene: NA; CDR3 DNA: TGCGCCAGCAGCCAAGACACAGATACGCAGTATTTT; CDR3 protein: CASSQDTDTQYF
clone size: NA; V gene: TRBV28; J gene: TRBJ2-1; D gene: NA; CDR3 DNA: TGTGCCAGCCTAACGGGATACAATGAGCAGTTCTTC; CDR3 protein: CASLTGYNEQFF
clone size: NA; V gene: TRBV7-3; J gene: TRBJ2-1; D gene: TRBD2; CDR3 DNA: TGTGCCAGCAGCCCGAGCGGGGGGTGGGCCAATGAGCAGTTCTTC; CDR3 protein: CASSPSGGWANEQFF
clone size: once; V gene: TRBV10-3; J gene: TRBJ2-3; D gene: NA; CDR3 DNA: TGTGCCATCAGTGAGAGGGCCGCAGATACGCAGTATTTT; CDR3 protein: CAISERAADTQYF
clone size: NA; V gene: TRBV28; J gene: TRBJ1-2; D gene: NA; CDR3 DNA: TGTGCCAGCACCAAGGACAGACGTGACTATGGCTACACCTTC; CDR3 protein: CASTKDRRDYGYTF
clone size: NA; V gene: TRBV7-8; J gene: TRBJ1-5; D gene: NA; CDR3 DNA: TGTGCCAGCAGCTCACAGGGATTGAATCAGCCCCAGCATTTT; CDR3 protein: CASSSQGLNQPQHF